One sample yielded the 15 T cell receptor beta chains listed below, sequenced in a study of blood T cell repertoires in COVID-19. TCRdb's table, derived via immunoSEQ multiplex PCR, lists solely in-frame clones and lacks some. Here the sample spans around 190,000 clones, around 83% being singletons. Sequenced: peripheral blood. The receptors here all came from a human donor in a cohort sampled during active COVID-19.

The CDR3 loop reads CASSLGGGDTDTQYF. CDR3 DNA: TGTGCCAGCAGCCTAGGGGGAGGGGACACAGATACGCAGTATTTT. The chain links TRBV7-9 to TRBJ2-3; D might be TRBD2 (7 bases). The CDR3 is made up of 15 amino acids. Trimming took off 5 bases at V and 2 bases at J, with 14 bases between the two ends. CDR1 is SEHNR and CDR2 is FQNEAQ in the germline V gene (reference sequence). The whole variable domain, remainder taken from reference TRBV7-9 and TRBJ2-3, is DTGVSQNPRHKITKRGQNVTFRCDPISEHNRLYWYRQTLGQGPEFLTYFQNEAQLEKSRLLSDRFSAERPKGSFSTLEIQRTEQGDSAMYLCASSLGGGDTDTQYFGPGTRLTVL.

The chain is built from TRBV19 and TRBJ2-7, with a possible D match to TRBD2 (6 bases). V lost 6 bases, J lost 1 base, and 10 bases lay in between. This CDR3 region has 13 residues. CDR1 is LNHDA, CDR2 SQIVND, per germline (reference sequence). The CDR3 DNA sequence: TGTGCCAGTAGCACCGGGACTTCCTACGAGCAGTACTTC. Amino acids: CASSTGTSYEQYF.

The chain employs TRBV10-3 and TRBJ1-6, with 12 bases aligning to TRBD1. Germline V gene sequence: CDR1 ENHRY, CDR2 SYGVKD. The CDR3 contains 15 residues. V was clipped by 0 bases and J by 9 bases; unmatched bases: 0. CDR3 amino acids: CAISESGQGASPLHF. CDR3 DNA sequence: TGTGCCATCAGTGAGTCGGGACAGGGGGCTTCACCCCTCCACTTT.

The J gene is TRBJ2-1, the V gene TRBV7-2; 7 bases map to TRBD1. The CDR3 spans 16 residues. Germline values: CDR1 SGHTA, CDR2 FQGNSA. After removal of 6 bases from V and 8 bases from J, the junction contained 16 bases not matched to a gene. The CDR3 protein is CASSKGQDRIVDEQFF. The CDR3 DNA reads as TGTGCCAGCAGTAAGGGTCAGGACAGGATAGTCGATGAGCAGTTCTTC.

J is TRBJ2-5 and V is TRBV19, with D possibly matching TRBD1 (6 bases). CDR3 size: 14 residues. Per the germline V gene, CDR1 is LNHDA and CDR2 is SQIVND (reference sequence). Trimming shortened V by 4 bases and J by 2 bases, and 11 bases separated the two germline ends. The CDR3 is CASSTRDIQETQYF. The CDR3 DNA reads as TGTGCCAGTAGTACCCGGGACATACAAGAGACCCAGTACTTC.

Written as DNA, the CDR3 is TGTGCCAGCAGTTTCACAGGGGGCGCTTCTGGCTACACCTTC. This codes for CASSFTGGASGYTF. V and J are TRBV6-5 and TRBJ1-2; 9 nucleotides agree with TRBD1. CDR3 length equals 14 residues. V was clipped by 4 bases and J by 7 bases; unmatched bases: 7. CDR1 and CDR2 (germline): MNHEY, SVGAGI.

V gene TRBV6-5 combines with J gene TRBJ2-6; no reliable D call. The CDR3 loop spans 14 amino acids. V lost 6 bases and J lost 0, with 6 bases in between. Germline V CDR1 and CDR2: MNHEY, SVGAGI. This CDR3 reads CASSSGSGANVLTF. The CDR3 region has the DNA TGTGCCAGCAGCTCAGGCTCTGGGGCCAACGTCCTGACTTTC.

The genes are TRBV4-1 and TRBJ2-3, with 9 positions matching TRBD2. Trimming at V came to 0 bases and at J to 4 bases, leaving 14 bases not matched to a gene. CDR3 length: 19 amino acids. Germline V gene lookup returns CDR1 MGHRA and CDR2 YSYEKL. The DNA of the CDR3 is TGCGCCAGCAGCCAAGAAAGGGGACTTAGCGGGAGTATGTCAGATACGCAGTATTTT. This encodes CASSQERGLSGSMSDTQYF.

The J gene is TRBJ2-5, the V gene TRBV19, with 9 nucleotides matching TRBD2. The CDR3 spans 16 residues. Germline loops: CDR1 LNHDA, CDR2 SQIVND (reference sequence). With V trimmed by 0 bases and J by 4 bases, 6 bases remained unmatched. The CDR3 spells CASSIEVWTSAETQYF. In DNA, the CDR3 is TGTGCCAGTAGTATAGAAGTCTGGACTAGCGCAGAGACCCAGTACTTC. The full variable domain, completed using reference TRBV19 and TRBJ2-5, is DGGITQSPKYLFRKEGQNVTLSCEQNLNHDAMYWYRQDPGQGLRLIYYSQIVNDFQKGDIAEGYSVSREKKESFPLTVTSAQKNPTAFYLCASSIEVWTSAETQYFGPGTRLLVL.

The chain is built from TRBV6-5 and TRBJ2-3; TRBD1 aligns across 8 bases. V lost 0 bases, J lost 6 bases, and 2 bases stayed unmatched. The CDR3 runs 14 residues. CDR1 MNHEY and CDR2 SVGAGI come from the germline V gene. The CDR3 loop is CASSYSGTGDTQYF. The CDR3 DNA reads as TGTGCCAGCAGTTACTCGGGGACAGGTGATACGCAGTATTTT.

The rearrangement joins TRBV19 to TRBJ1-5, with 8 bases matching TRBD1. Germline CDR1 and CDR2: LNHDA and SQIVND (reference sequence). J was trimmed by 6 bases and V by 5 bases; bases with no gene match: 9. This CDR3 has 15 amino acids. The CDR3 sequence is CASSDQGAPLQPQHF. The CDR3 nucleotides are TGTGCCAGTAGTGATCAGGGGGCGCCGCTTCAGCCCCAGCATTTT.

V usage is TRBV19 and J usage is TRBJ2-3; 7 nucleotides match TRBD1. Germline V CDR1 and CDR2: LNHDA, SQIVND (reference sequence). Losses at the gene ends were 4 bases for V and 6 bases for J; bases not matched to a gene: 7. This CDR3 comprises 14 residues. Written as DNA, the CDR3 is TGTGCCAGTAGTAACCTGATAGGGGGCGATACGCAGTATTTT. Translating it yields CASSNLIGGDTQYF.

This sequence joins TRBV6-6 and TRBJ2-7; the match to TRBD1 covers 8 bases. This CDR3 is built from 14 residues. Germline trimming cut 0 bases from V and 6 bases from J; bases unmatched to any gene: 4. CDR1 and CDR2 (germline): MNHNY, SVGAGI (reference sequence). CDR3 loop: CASSYSGQALEQYF. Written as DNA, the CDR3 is TGTGCCAGCAGTTACTCGGGACAGGCCCTCGAGCAGTACTTC.

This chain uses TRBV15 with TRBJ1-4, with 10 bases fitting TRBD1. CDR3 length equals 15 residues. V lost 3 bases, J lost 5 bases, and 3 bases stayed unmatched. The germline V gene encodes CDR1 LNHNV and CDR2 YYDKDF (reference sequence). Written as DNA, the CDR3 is TGTGCCACCAGCAGTCCGGGACAGGGGAATGAAAAACTGTTTTTT. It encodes CATSSPGQGNEKLFF.

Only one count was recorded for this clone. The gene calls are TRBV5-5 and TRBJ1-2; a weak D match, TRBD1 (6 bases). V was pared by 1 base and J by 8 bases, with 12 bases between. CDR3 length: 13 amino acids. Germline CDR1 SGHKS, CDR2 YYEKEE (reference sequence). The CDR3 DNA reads TGTGCCAGCAGCTTGTATGGGGGCGGAGGCTACACCTTC. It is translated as CASSLYGGGGYTF.